These T cell receptor beta chains were read from a single sample in a study of HIV-infected patients and healthy controls. TCRdb reprocessed the 5' RACE reads via MiXCR and lists one record per CDR3 protein. The sample records several thousand distinct CDR3 sequences, about 9.4% being singletons. The sample consisted of blood, taken before antiretroviral therapy. These receptors came from an adult with HIV infection. The CDR3 runs from the conserved cysteine through the conserved F or W. Each record gives: CDR3 length, D gene, V gene, clone size, J gene, CDR3 DNA, CDR3 protein. A D gene is named only where the DNA matches it firmly. Clone size appears in some rows only: once, few, many, or a class for an expanded clone.

13	.	TRBV19	many	TRBJ2-7	TGTGCCAGTAGTGGGACTCCGAGTCGGGAGCAGTACTTC	CASSGTPSREQYF
14	.	TRBV7-2	.	TRBJ2-7	TGTGCCAGCAGCTTAATCGGGGGCGCCTGGGGGCAGTACTTC	CASSLIGGAWGQYF
15	TRBD1	TRBV27	many	TRBJ1-1	TGTGCCAGCAGTTTTAGGGGGCATTTGAACACTGAAGCTTTCTTT	CASSFRGHLNTEAFF
15	TRBD2	TRBV9	few	TRBJ2-1	TGTGCCAGCAGCGTTAGCGGGGGGTCTTACAATGAGCAGTTCTTC	CASSVSGGSYNEQFF
15	TRBD1	TRBV9	many	TRBJ2-4	TGTGCCAGCAGCGTAGCTACGTCAGGGGGTTCCATTCAGTACTTC	CASSVATSGGSIQYF
16	.	TRBV6-2/TRBV6-3	many	TRBJ2-5	TGTGCCAGCAGTTACGCGACCGGGCGGAGGGAAGAGACCCAGTACTTC	CASSYATGRREETQYF
12	.	TRBV6-1	many	TRBJ1-1	TGTGCCAGCAGCAGGGGCATCACTGAAGCTTTCTTT	CASSRGITEAFF
13	.	TRBV13	few	TRBJ2-7	TGTGCCAGCAGCTCACGGGTTTACTACGAGCAGTACTTC	CASSSRVYYEQYF
12	.	TRBV18	many	TRBJ2-1	TGTGCCAGCTCACCGGACAACAATGAGCAGTTCTTC	CASSPDNNEQFF
11	.	TRBV10-3	medium-sized	TRBJ2-1	TGTGCCATCAGTGCGACGCAGGAGCAGTTCTTC	CAISATQEQFF
12	.	TRBV5-1	many	TRBJ2-3	TGCGCCAGCAGGTTGGGGGTAGATACGCAGTATTTT	CASRLGVDTQYF
14	.	TRBV6-6	medium-sized	TRBJ1-1	TGTGCCAGCAGTTATAACGGGGAGGACACTGAAGCTTTCTTT	CASSYNGEDTEAFF
14	.	TRBV5-5	.	TRBJ1-1	TGTGCCAGCAGCGAGCAGGGAGTCGTCACTGAAGCTTTCTTT	CASSEQGVVTEAFF
14	.	TRBV29-1	many	TRBJ2-1	TGCAGCGTTGAAATGGCCAGGGGAGGCAATGAGCAGTTCTTC	CSVEMARGGNEQFF
13	.	TRBV3-1	many	TRBJ1-4	TGTGCCAGCAGCCAAGAAGGTATCGAAAAACTGTTTTTT	CASSQEGIEKLFF
14	.	TRBV19	many	TRBJ2-6	TGTGCCAGTAGTCAGGGGACTGGGGCCAACGTCCTGACTTTC	CASSQGTGANVLTF
16	TRBD2	TRBV5-1	medium-sized	TRBJ2-7	TGCGCCAGCAGCTTGGCCAGGACTAGCGGGAGTTACGAGCAGTACTTC	CASSLARTSGSYEQYF
18	TRBD2	TRBV12-3/TRBV12-4	many	TRBJ2-2	TGTGCCAGCAGTTCCCTTTTAAGGGAGGGCCGGAACACCGGGGAGCTGTTTTTT	CASSSLLREGRNTGELFF
15	TRBD2	TRBV27	few	TRBJ2-7	TGTGCCAGCAGTGGCGAGTTGCGGGAGGGCAGCGAGCAGTACTTC	CASSGELREGSEQYF
15	.	TRBV28	medium-sized	TRBJ2-4	TGTGCCAGCAGTCTAGGCGGCAAGGGCAAAAACATTCAGTACTTC	CASSLGGKGKNIQYF
15	.	TRBV30	medium-sized	TRBJ2-1	TGTGCCTGGAGTGTAGGAGGGACGGCTTACAATGAGCAGTTCTTC	CAWSVGGTAYNEQFF
13	.	TRBV5-6	medium-sized	TRBJ2-4	TGTGCCAGCAGCTTGGTAACGGAAAACATTCAGTACTTC	CASSLVTENIQYF
15	TRBD2	TRBV7-3	large	TRBJ2-3	TGTGCCAGCAGCTTAGGACTAGCGGGAGGAGATACGCAGTATTTT	CASSLGLAGGDTQYF
15	TRBD2	TRBV7-9	medium-sized	TRBJ2-7	TGTGCCAGCAGCTTTGGGACTAGCGGGAGTTACGAGCAGTACTTC	CASSFGTSGSYEQYF
13	.	TRBV6-5	many	TRBJ2-1	TGTGCCAGCAGCCCCGTGGGCCACAATGAGCAGTTCTTC	CASSPVGHNEQFF
13	.	TRBV27	many	TRBJ2-2	TGTGCCAGCACAGCTCTGAACACCGGGGAGCTGTTTTTT	CASTALNTGELFF
18	.	TRBV10-1	medium-sized	TRBJ2-3	TGCGCCAGCAGTGAGAACCCCCAGGGGGGCCTTAGCACAGATACGCAGTATTTT	CASSENPQGGLSTDTQYF
17	.	TRBV27	many	TRBJ2-6	TGTGCCAGCAGTTCCAACGGACAGCGCTCTGGGGCCAACGTCCTGACTTTC	CASSSNGQRSGANVLTF
15	.	TRBV15	medium-sized	TRBJ2-4	TGTGCCACCAGCAGCAATTGGGGCCAGGTGGACATTCAGTACTTC	CATSSNWGQVDIQYF
12	.	TRBV20-1	many	TRBJ1-2	TGCAGTGCTACCGGGGAAGAATATGGCTACACCTTC	CSATGEEYGYTF
16	.	TRBV4-2	many	TRBJ2-1	TGTGCCAGCAGCCTAACCGGGACTCCCAATGGTGTTGAGCAGTTCTTC	CASSLTGTPNGVEQFF
16	.	TRBV19	many	TRBJ2-1	TGTGCCAGTAGTATAACCCTTCCTTCCGGAGGGCATGAGCAGTTCTTC	CASSITLPSGGHEQFF
17	TRBD1	TRBV28	many	TRBJ2-2	TGTGCCAGCAGCCAACCCCCGGGACAGGGGACCACCGGGGAGCTGTTTTTT	CASSQPPGQGTTGELFF
15	.	TRBV6-5	many	TRBJ2-7	TGTGCCAGCAGTTCTCTTTACGGGAACGTTTACGAGCAGTACTTC	CASSSLYGNVYEQYF
15	.	TRBV28	.	TRBJ1-3	TGTGCCAGCACCACGACGGTTCCCTCTGGAAACACCATATATTTT	CASTTTVPSGNTIYF
15	TRBD2	TRBV5-4	.	TRBJ2-2	TGTGCCAGCAGCGTAGCGGGGGCGAACACCGGGGAGCTGTTTTTT	CASSVAGANTGELFF
17	TRBD2	TRBV12-3/TRBV12-4	many	TRBJ2-1	TGTGCCAGCAGTTTAGGGCAAGGAGCGGGAGAATGGAATGAGCAGTTCTTC	CASSLGQGAGEWNEQFF
14	TRBD1	TRBV20-1	medium-sized	TRBJ1-5	TGCAGTGTTTATCCAGGGGGCTTTGGTCAGCCCCAGCATTTT	CSVYPGGFGQPQHF
13	.	TRBV7-9	medium-sized	TRBJ2-2	TGTGCCAGCAGCCCGTCGAACACCGGGGAGCTGTTTTTT	CASSPSNTGELFF